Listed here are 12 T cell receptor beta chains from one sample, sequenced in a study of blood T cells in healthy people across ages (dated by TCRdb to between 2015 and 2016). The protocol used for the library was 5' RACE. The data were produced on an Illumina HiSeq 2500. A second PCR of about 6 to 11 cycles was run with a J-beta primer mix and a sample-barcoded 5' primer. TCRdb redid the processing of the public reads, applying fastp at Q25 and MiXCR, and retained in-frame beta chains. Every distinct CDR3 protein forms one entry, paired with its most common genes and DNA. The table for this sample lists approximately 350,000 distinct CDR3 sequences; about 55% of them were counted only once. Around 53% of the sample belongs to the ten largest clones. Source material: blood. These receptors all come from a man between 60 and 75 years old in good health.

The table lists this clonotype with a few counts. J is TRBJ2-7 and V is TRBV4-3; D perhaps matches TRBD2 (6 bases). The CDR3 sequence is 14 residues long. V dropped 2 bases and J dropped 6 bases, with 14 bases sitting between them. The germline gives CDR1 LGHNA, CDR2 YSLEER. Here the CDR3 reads CASSQILEGREQYF. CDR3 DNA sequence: TGCGCCAGCAGCCAAATTTTGGAGGGCCGCGAGCAGTACTTC.

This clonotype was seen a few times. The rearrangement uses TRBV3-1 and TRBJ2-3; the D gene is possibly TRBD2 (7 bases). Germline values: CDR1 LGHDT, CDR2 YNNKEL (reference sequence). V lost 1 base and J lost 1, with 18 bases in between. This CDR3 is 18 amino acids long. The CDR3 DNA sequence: TGTGCCAGCAGCCAAGCCTTTAAGGGGGGGCCGGGCACAGATACGCAGTATTTT. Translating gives CASSQAFKGGPGTDTQYF.

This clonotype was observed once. The CDR3 sequence is CASAGTSGGQFKFF. The CDR3 coding sequence is TGTGCCAGCGCCGGGACTAGCGGGGGTCAGTTCAAGTTCTTC. The V and J genes are TRBV12-3 or TRBV12-4 and TRBJ2-1, with 14 positions matching TRBD2. Unmatched junction bases numbered 11, after V lost 8 bases and J lost 14 bases. This CDR3 contains 14 residues.

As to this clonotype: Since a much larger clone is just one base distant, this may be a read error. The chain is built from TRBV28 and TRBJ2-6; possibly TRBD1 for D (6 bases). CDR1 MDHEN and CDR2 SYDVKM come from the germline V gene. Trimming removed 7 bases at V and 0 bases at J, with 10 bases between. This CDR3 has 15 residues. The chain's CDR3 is CASNPQGSGANVLTF. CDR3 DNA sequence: TGTGCCAGCAACCCACAGGGCTCTGGGGCCAACGTCCTGACTTTC.

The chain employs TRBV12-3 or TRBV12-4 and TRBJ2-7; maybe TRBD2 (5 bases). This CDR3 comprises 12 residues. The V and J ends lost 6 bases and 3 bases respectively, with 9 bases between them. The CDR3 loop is CASRWTGYEQYF. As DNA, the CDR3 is TGTGCCAGCAGGTGGACTGGCTACGAGCAGTACTTC.

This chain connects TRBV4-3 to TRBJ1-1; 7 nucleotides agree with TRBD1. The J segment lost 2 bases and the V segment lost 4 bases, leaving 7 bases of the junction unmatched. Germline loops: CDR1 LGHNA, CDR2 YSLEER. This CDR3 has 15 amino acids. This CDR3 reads CASSLGQAPNTEAFF. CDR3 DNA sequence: TGCGCCAGCAGCCTCGGACAGGCCCCTAACACTGAAGCTTTCTTT.

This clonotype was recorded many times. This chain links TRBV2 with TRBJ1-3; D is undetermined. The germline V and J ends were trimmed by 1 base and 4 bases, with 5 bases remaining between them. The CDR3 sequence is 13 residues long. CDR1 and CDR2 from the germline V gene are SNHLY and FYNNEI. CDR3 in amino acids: CASSEDLGNTIYF. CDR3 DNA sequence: TGTGCCAGCAGTGAAGACCTGGGAAACACCATATATTTT.

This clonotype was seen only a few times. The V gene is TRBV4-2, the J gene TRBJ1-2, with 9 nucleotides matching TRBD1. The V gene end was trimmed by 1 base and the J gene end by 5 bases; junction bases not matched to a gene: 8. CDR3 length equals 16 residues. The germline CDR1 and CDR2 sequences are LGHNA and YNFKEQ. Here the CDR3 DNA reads TGTGCCAGCAGCCAAGGGGGGACAGGGTTCCTATATGGCTACACCTTC. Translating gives CASSQGGTGFLYGYTF.

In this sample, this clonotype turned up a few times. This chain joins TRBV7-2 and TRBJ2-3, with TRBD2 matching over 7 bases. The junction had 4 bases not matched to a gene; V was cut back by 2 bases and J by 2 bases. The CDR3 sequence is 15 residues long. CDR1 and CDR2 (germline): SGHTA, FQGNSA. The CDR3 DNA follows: TGTGCCAGCAGCTTACGACTAGCCAACACAGATACGCAGTATTTT. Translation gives CASSLRLANTDTQYF.

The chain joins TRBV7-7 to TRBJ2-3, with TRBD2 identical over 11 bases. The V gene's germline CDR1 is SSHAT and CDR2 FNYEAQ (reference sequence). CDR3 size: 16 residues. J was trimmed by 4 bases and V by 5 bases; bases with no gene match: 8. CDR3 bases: TGTGCCAGCAGCCAAGAGACTAGCGGGGTCCCAGATACGCAGTATTTT. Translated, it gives CASSQETSGVPDTQYF.

The DNA for the CDR3 is TGTGCCAGCAGCTTATCTACTAGCGGGACGAATGAGCAGTACTTC. Translation gives CASSLSTSGTNEQYF. The V and J genes are TRBV7-2 and TRBJ2-1; 10 nucleotides agree with TRBD2. TRBJ2-7 explains the end of the DNA better; the J call may be wrong. Germline assignment: CDR1 SGHTA and CDR2 FQGNSA. The CDR3 contains 15 residues.

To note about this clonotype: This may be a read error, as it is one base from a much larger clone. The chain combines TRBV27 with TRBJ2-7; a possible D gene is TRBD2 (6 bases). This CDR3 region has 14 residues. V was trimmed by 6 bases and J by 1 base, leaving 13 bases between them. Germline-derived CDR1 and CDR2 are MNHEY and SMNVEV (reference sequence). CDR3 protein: CASRTRAGSYEQYF. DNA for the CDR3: TGTGCCAGCAGGACCAGGGCGGGGTCCTACGAGCAGTACTTC.